These 28 T cell receptor beta chains share one sample of origin, sequenced in a study of cytomegalovirus exposure and HLA in healthy donors. Researchers ran the PCR with 60 Vbeta and 13 Jbeta primers. The method was immunoSEQ multiplex PCR; TCRdb's version includes in-frame clones alone and lacks a portion of them. Among some 120,000 clones, approximately 81% were seen once, and the ten largest hold 3.9%. Sequencing was performed on PBMCs. Receptor source: a woman aged 25 to 45 in good health and CMV-seronegative.

The chain joins TRBV19 to TRBJ2-5; no firm D call. The better agreement between TRBJ2-7 and the DNA end casts doubt on the J call. This CDR3 has 16 amino acids. The germline V gene encodes CDR1 LNHDA and CDR2 SQIVND (reference sequence). The CDR3 DNA reads TGTGCCAGTAGCTCCCGTGATGCGGAAAGCTCCTACGAGCAGTACTTC. The encoded protein is CASSSRDAESSYEQYF.

The rearrangement uses TRBV2 and TRBJ1-5; 7 bases are shared with TRBD1. Germline V gene lookup returns CDR1 SNHLY and CDR2 FYNNEI. Losses at the gene ends were 3 bases for V and 2 bases for J; bases not matched to a gene: 4. This CDR3 contains 15 residues. CDR3 sequence reads: CASSEFTGGNQPQHF. CDR3 DNA: TGTGCCAGCAGTGAGTTCACAGGGGGCAATCAGCCCCAGCATTTT.

The chain carries TRBV29-1 and TRBJ2-5, with a tentative D call TRBD2 (6 bases). V was pared by 2 bases and J by 3 bases, with 25 bases between. The CDR3 is 18 residues long. Germline V CDR1 and CDR2: SQVTM, ANQGSEA. The CDR3 DNA follows: TGCAGCGTTGAATACGAGAGGAGGGCCTCGGGGCCAAAAGAGACCCAGTACTTC. Protein sequence: CSVEYERRASGPKETQYF.

As for this clone: Relative to the germline gene, one junction end is altered; a read error may explain this. The rearrangement links TRBV4-3 to TRBJ2-5; the D gene is possibly TRBD2 (5 bases). This CDR3 is built from 16 residues. Germline V gives CDR1 LGHNA, CDR2 YSLEER. The chain's CDR3 is CASGQDGVGSQETQYF. CDR3 bases: TGCGCCAGCGGCCAAGACGGCGTGGGGAGCCAAGAGACCCAGTACTTC.

In regard to this clone: One end of the junction is discordant with germline, which a read error may explain. The chain is built from TRBV11-3 and TRBJ1-4; D is ambiguous. Germline loops: CDR1 SGHNT, CDR2 YENEEA. CDR3 length: 8 amino acids. The CDR3 loop reads CASSRGSF. CDR3 sequence (DNA): TGTGCCAGCAGCCGCGGGAGTTTT.

This chain uses TRBV6-1 with TRBJ2-1, with 12 bases identical to TRBD2. V trimming: 4 bases; J trimming: 6 bases; junction bases outside the gene matches: 4. The germline V gene encodes CDR1 MNHNS and CDR2 SASEGT. This CDR3 is built from 15 residues. The CDR3 DNA follows: TGTGCCAGCAGTGGACTAGCGGGAGTGGGCAATGAGCAGTTCTTC. Residues: CASSGLAGVGNEQFF.

This chain uses TRBV18 with TRBJ2-7; TRBD2 might be the D (5 bases). The CDR3 loop spans 13 amino acids. The germline CDR1 and CDR2 sequences are KGHSH and LQKENI. Deletions cut 6 bases from V and 2 bases from J, with 11 bases between. CDR3 DNA sequence: TGTGCCAGCTCCCCGGGGAATACCTACGAGCAGTACTTC. Translated: CASSPGNTYEQYF.

CDR3 DNA: TGCGCCAGCAGTGTAGTCGGGAGGGGGCAGGGAGCCGGGAATGAGCAGTTCTTC. Its protein is CASSVVGRGQGAGNEQFF. V is TRBV10-2 and J is TRBJ2-1; a weak D match, TRBD2 (8 bases). The CDR3 runs to 18 residues. V dropped 4 bases and J dropped 7 bases, with 26 bases sitting between them. CDR1 is WSHSY, CDR2 SAAADI, per germline.

The V call is TRBV13, the J call TRBJ2-3, with TRBD2 matching over 14 bases. Germline V gene data show CDR1 as PRHDT and CDR2 as FYEKMQ (reference sequence). This CDR3 is 17 amino acids long. V was clipped by 5 bases and J by 6 bases; unmatched bases: 10. CDR3 amino acids: CASSAPTSGRAGDTQYF. In DNA, the CDR3 is TGTGCCAGCAGCGCCCCGACTAGCGGGAGGGCCGGGGATACGCAGTATTTT.

The J gene is TRBJ2-7, the V gene TRBV7-9; D perhaps matches TRBD2 (5 bases). This CDR3 contains 16 residues. Trimming removed 4 bases from V and 0 bases from J, with 16 bases in between. Germline V CDR1 and CDR2: SEHNR, FQNEAQ (reference sequence). In DNA, the CDR3 is TGTGCCAGCAGCTCCACTCACCGGGGAAACTCCTACGAGCAGTACTTC. It yields the protein CASSSTHRGNSYEQYF. The variable domain in full, with the rest retrieved from reference TRBV7-9 and TRBJ2-7, is DTGVSQNPRHKITKRGQNVTFRCDPISEHNRLYWYRQTLGQGPEFLTYFQNEAQLEKSRLLSDRFSAERPKGSFSTLEIQRTEQGDSAMYLCASSSTHRGNSYEQYFGPGTRLTVT.

The CDR3 DNA reads as TGTGCCAGCAGTGAAGCGAAACTAGCTAGGGAGACCCAGTACTTC. This gives the protein CASSEAKLARETQYF. The chain joins TRBV2 to TRBJ2-5, with a weak D call TRBD2 (6 bases). CDR3 length equals 15 residues. Trimming shortened V by 0 bases and J by 5 bases, and 13 bases separated the two germline ends. Germline V CDR1 and CDR2: SNHLY, FYNNEI.

This rearrangement joins TRBV6-1 to TRBJ2-1; TRBD2 matches 8 bases. CDR1 is MNHNS and CDR2 is SASEGT in the germline V gene. V dropped 7 bases and J dropped 4; count of bases not matched to a gene: 9. This CDR3 has 15 amino acids. CDR3 DNA: TGTGCCAGCACCCCCGGGGGGGTACTATACAATGAGCAGTTCTTC. Encoded protein: CASTPGGVLYNEQFF.

The V call is TRBV27, the J call TRBJ1-2; 7 bases match TRBD1. The V and J ends lost 5 bases and 6 bases, in that order; junction bases with no gene match: 12. The CDR3 loop spans 15 amino acids. Germline loops: CDR1 MNHEY, CDR2 SMNVEV (reference sequence). CDR3 in DNA: TGTGCCAGCAGTCCATCGACAGGGAGGAACGATGGCTACACCTTC. As protein: CASSPSTGRNDGYTF.

The V and J genes are TRBV5-1 and TRBJ1-5; D is undetermined. The CDR3 contains 18 residues. Germline V CDR1 and CDR2: SGHRS, YFSETQ. Trimming left V 0 bases short and J 0 bases short, with 16 bases between. CDR3 residues: CASSLVPAVGDSNQPQHF. The CDR3 coding sequence is TGCGCCAGCAGCTTGGTTCCGGCGGTTGGAGATAGCAATCAGCCCCAGCATTTT.

The J gene is TRBJ2-3, the V gene TRBV28, with 10 nucleotides matching TRBD1. Germline V CDR1 and CDR2: MDHEN, SYDVKM. The CDR3 runs to 17 residues. The V gene end was trimmed by 2 bases and the J gene end by 3 bases; junction bases not matched to a gene: 8. As DNA, the CDR3 is TGTGCCAGCAGTTTAGACCCTCGGGACAGGGGAACAGATACGCAGTATTTT. Its translation: CASSLDPRDRGTDTQYF.

The V and J genes are TRBV30 and TRBJ2-1; D gene uncertain. Germline V gene data show CDR1 as GTSNPN and CDR2 as SVGIG (reference sequence). V shed 0 bases and J shed 12 bases, with 15 bases lying between them. This CDR3 is built from 13 residues. The CDR3 region is CAWSVTPARGQFF. CDR3 nucleotide sequence: TGTGCCTGGAGTGTAACCCCGGCCCGCGGGCAGTTCTTC.

The rearrangement uses TRBV18 and TRBJ2-1; a weak D match, TRBD1 (6 bases). CDR1 is KGHSH, CDR2 LQKENI, per germline. Trimming took off 1 base at V and 5 bases at J, with 9 bases between the two ends. This CDR3 is 14 amino acids long. The CDR3 DNA is TGTGCCAGCTCACCACAGGACAGCAACAATGAGCAGTTCTTC. Residues: CASSPQDSNNEQFF.

The chain carries TRBV30 and TRBJ2-5; perhaps TRBD1 as D (7 bases). V lost 4 bases and J 5 bases, leaving 14 bases between the germline ends. CDR3 length: 13 amino acids. CDR1 is GTSNPN, CDR2 SVGIG, per germline (reference sequence). For the CDR3, the DNA is TGTGCCTGGACTGCAGGGGGGTGGGAGACCCAGTACTTC. It specifies CAWTAGGWETQYF.

V and J are TRBV4-1 and TRBJ1-2, with D possibly TRBD1 on 5 matching bases. The V gene lost 0 bases and the J gene lost 4 bases, with 9 bases spanning the gap. This CDR3 comprises 14 residues. Looked up from germline, CDR1 is MGHRA and CDR2 is YSYEKL. The DNA for the CDR3 is TGCGCCAGCAGCCAAGATGGGGCCGGCTATGGCTACACCTTC. This gives the protein CASSQDGAGYGYTF.

V and J are TRBV7-9 and TRBJ1-1; no reliable D call. Germline assignment: CDR1 SEHNR and CDR2 FQNEAQ (reference sequence). Trimming shortened V by 1 base and J by 5 bases, and 5 bases separated the two germline ends. This CDR3 is 12 amino acids long. The CDR3 loop reads CASSLEQTEAFF. The CDR3 DNA follows: TGTGCCAGCAGCTTAGAACAGACTGAAGCTTTCTTT. Full variable domain (outside the CDR3, taken from reference TRBV7-9 and TRBJ1-1): DTGVSQNPRHKITKRGQNVTFRCDPISEHNRLYWYRQTLGQGPEFLTYFQNEAQLEKSRLLSDRFSAERPKGSFSTLEIQRTEQGDSAMYLCASSLEQTEAFFGQGTRLTVV.

The rearrangement links TRBV7-2 to TRBJ2-1; TRBD2 matches 12 bases. Trimming removed 4 bases from V and 8 bases from J; junction bases left unmatched: 6. The CDR3 runs 15 residues. Germline CDR1 SGHTA, CDR2 FQGNSA. In DNA form, the CDR3 reads TGTGCCAGCAGCTCTAGCGGGAGGGCCCTCTATGAGCAGTTCTTC. This sequence encodes CASSSSGRALYEQFF.

V and J are TRBV6-6 and TRBJ1-1; perhaps TRBD1 as D (5 bases). The V and J ends lost 7 bases and 1 base respectively, with 10 bases between them. The CDR3 covers 13 residues. CDR1 MNHNY and CDR2 SVGAGI come from the germline V gene (reference sequence). CDR3 sequence: CASNLQANTEAFF. The CDR3 DNA reads TGTGCCAGCAATTTACAGGCGAACACTGAAGCTTTCTTT.

This clone showed up just once. The chain employs TRBV4-3 and TRBJ2-1; D not certain. Germline CDR1 reads LGHNA; CDR2 reads YSLEER. The CDR3 length is 13 residues. V was pared by 1 base and J by 4 bases, with 5 bases between. The CDR3 reads CASSQAEYNEQFF. The DNA of the CDR3 is TGCGCCAGCAGCCAAGCAGAATACAATGAGCAGTTCTTC.

This clone was counted only a few times. The chain is built from TRBV11-2 and TRBJ2-1; the match to TRBD2 covers 8 bases. The germline gives CDR1 SGHAT, CDR2 FQNNGV. J gave up 0 bases and V 5 bases, and 6 bases lay outside the gene matches. The CDR3 loop spans 16 amino acids. In DNA form, the CDR3 reads TGTGCCAGCAGCAACGGGGGGGAAAGCTCCTACAATGAGCAGTTCTTC. It translates to CASSNGGESSYNEQFF.

This sequence joins TRBV27 and TRBJ2-1; TRBD2 matches 16 bases. The V gene's germline CDR1 is MNHEY and CDR2 SMNVEV (reference sequence). J gave up 0 bases and V 2 bases, and 10 bases lay outside the gene matches. The CDR3 length is 21 residues. This CDR3 reads CASSLEGTSGGGPSSYNEQFF. Here the CDR3 DNA reads TGTGCCAGCAGTTTAGAAGGGACTAGCGGGGGGGGGCCAAGCTCCTACAATGAGCAGTTCTTC.

The genes are TRBV28 and TRBJ2-5; possibly TRBD1 for D (5 bases). Germline-derived CDR1 and CDR2 are MDHEN and SYDVKM. This CDR3 has 14 residues. V was cut by 5 bases and J by 5 bases, with 15 bases left in between. The CDR3 DNA follows: TGTGCCAGCAGTGAATCTAGGGGCGCGGAGACCCAGTACTTC. Translation: CASSESRGAETQYF.

CDR3 sequence: CSVVGGAGYGYTF. The CDR3 DNA reads TGCAGCGTTGTTGGGGGGGCCGGGTATGGCTACACCTTC. The V call is TRBV29-1, the J call TRBJ1-2; a possible D gene is TRBD1 (6 bases). This CDR3 spans 13 amino acids. The germline V and J ends were trimmed by 4 bases and 5 bases, with 14 bases remaining between them. The germline gives CDR1 SQVTM, CDR2 ANQGSEA.

V usage is TRBV14 and J usage is TRBJ2-7; TRBD2 is a possible D gene (5 bases). V was pared by 6 bases and J by 3 bases, with 18 bases between. The germline V gene has CDR1 SGHDN and CDR2 FVKESK. The CDR3 consists of 15 residues. The CDR3 region is CASSTLPAEYYEQYF. CDR3 bases: TGTGCCAGCAGTACCCTTCCAGCGGAATACTACGAGCAGTACTTC.